There are a few counts of the clone carrying this TCR beta chain. Antigen: not known. MiXCR, run by TCRdb on the 5' RACE reads, gives a single entry per CDR3 protein. The sample lists about 170,000 distinct CDR3 sequences; 11% were seen once. This sample stems from a study of T cells after yellow fever vaccination. Overall study findings and caveats: After the booster, 96% of CD4 and around nine tenths of CD8 primary-response clones were re-detected.

Between the trimmed V and J ends, which lost 4 bases and 8 bases, there was a span of 15 bases. Germline V gene sequence: CDR1 SEHNR, CDR2 FQNEAQ (reference sequence). This CDR3 is 14 amino acids long. The starting material was CD8+ T cells sorted from PBMCs, obtained 15 days after the yellow fever booster vaccination. The genes are TRBV7-9 and TRBJ2-1; possible D gene TRBD2, 5 bases. This TCR derives from a man aged 18 to 29 who received the YFV17D yellow fever vaccine. The CDR3 sequence is CASSSIGSPDEQFF. The CDR3 nucleotides are TGTGCCAGCAGCTCAATAGGGAGTCCCGATGAGCAGTTCTTC.